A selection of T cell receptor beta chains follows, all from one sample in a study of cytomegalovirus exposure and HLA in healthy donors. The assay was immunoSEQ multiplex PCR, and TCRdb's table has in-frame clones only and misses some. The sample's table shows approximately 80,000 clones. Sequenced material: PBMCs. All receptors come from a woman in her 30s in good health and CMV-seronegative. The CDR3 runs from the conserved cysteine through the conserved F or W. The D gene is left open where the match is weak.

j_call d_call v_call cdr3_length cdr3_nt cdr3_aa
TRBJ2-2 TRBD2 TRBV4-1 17 TGCGCCAGCAGCCAAGCCCGACTAGCGGGGAGCACCGGGGAGCTGTTTTTT CASSQARLAGSTGELFF
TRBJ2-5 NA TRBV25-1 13 TGTGCCAGCAGTGAATATGACGGGGAGACCCAGTACTTC CASSEYDGETQYF
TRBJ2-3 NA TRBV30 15 TGTGCCTGGAGTCGGACTAGGGGGAGAACAGATAAGCAGTATTTT CAWSRTRGRTDKQYF
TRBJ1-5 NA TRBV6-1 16 TGTGCCAGCAGTGATATGGAGTTTTATAGCAATCAGCCCCAGCATTTT CASSDMEFYSNQPQHF
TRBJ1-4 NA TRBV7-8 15 TGTGCCAGCAGCCCGTACAGGGCGACTAATGAAAAACTGTTTTTT CASSPYRATNEKLFF
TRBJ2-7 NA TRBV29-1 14 TGCAGCGCAAAGAGGGAAACGAACTCCTACGAGCAGTACTTC CSAKRETNSYEQYF
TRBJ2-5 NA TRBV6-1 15 TGTGCCAGCAATCTTTTTTTGGGGCCACAAGAGACCCAGTACTTC CASNLFLGPQETQYF
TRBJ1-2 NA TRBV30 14 TGTGCCTGGAGTCTCCCGGGACTGGATTATGGCTACACCTTC CAWSLPGLDYGYTF
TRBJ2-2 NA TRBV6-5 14 TGTGCCAGCAGTGAGACAGCGAACACCGGGGAGCTGTTTTTT CASSETANTGELFF
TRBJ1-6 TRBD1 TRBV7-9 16 TGTGCCAGCAGCCCCAGTCTCGGACAGGGGACGGGACCCCTCCACTTT CASSPSLGQGTGPLHF
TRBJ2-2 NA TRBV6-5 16 TGTGCCAGCAGTTACGGAGTAGCGGTGAACACCGGGGAGCTGTTTTTT CASSYGVAVNTGELFF
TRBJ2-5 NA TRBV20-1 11 TGCAGTGCTACAGGTTCGAGAGAGCAGTACTTC CSATGSREQYF
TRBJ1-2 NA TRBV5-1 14 TGCGCCAGCAGCTTGGATGACAGCAACTATGGCTACACCTTC CASSLDDSNYGYTF
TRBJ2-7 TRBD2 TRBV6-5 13 TGTGCCACCCAAGCGGGAGCTACGTACGAGCAGTACTTC CATQAGATYEQYF
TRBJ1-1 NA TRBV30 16 TGTGCCTGGAGTGTAGGGACTCTAATCCTGGGGGCTGAAGCTTTCTTT CAWSVGTLILGAEAFF
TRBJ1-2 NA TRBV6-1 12 TGTGCCAGCAGTGAAGCGCTGGAGGGCTACACCTTC CASSEALEGYTF
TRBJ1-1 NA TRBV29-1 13 TGCAGCGCCGGTCGGGGGATGAACACTGAAGCTTTCTTT CSAGRGMNTEAFF
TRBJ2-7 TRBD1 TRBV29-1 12 TGCAGCGCCCTGACAGGGACGAAGGAGCAGTACTTC CSALTGTKEQYF
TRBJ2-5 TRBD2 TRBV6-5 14 TGTGCCAGCAGTTACGGGACTAACCAAGAGACCCAGTACTTC CASSYGTNQETQYF
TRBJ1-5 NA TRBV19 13 TGTGCCAGTAGTATAGGGGGAGCGCAGGCCCAGCATTTT CASSIGGAQAQHF
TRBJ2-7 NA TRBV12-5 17 TGTGCTAGTGGTTTGCCTCAATCCGGGACACCGTCCTACGAGCAGTACTTC CASGLPQSGTPSYEQYF
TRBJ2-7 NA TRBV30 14 TGTGCCTGGAGTGCGGGACTGGGAATCTACGAGCAGTACTTC CAWSAGLGIYEQYF
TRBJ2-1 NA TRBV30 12 TGTGCCTGGACTAACTCCGACAATGAGCAGTTCTTC CAWTNSDNEQFF
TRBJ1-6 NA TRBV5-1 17 TGCGCCAGCAGCCCCCGGGGGGGGCTAGCGGAAAATTCACCCCTCCACTTT CASSPRGGLAENSPLHF